This T cell receptor (beta chain) was documented in a study of PD-1 blockade in classical Hodgkin lymphoma. Assay: immunoSEQ multiplex PCR; the TCRdb copy retains only in-frame clones and omits some. The table includes about 36,000 clones, roughly 91% detected once. About this clone itself: The antigen remains undetermined.

Regarding time point: newly diagnosed, previously untreated cHL patient sample. Magnetic negative selection purified CD4+ T cells from thawed PBMCs. General study results and limits: Repertoires differed for reasons still undefined, possibly disease activity or prior therapy.

Sample: CD4+ T cells from blood. This TCR derives from a human donor with classical Hodgkin lymphoma.

As DNA, the CDR3 is TGTGCCAGCAGTTACGAGGGAAGGTATGGCTACACCTTC. It codes for CASSYEGRYGYTF. The genes are TRBV6-5 and TRBJ1-2; D remains unclear. This CDR3 comprises 13 residues. V was clipped by 2 bases and J by 5 bases, with 9 bases between them. Germline values: CDR1 MNHEY, CDR2 SVGAGI.